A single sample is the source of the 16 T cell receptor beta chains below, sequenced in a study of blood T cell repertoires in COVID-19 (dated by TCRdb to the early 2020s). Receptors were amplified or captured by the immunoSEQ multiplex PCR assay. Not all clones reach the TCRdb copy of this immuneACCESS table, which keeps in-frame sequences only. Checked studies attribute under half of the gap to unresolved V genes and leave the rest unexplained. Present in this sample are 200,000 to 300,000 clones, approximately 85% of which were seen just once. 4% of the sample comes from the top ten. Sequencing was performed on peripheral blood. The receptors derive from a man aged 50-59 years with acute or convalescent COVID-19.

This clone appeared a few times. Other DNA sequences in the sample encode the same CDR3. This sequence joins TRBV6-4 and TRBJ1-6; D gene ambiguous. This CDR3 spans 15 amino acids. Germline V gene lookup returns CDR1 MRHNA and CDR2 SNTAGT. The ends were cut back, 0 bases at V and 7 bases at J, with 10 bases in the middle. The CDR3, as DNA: TGTGCCAGCAGTGACTCCGGCAGGCCAAATTCACCCCTCCACTTT. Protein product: CASSDSGRPNSPLHF.

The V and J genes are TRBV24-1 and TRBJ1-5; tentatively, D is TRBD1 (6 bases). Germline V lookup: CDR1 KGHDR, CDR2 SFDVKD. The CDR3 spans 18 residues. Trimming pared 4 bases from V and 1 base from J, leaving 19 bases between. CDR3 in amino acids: CATSDLPRQAPSNQPQHF. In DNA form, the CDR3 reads TGTGCCACCAGTGACCTTCCGAGACAGGCTCCGAGCAATCAGCCCCAGCATTTT.

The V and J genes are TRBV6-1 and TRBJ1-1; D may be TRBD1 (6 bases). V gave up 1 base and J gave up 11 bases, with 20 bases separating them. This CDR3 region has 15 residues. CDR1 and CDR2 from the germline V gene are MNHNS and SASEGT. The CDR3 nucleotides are TGTGCCAGCAGTGAAGGAATAAGGCGGGGGCTAAGGGCTTTCTTT. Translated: CASSEGIRRGLRAFF.

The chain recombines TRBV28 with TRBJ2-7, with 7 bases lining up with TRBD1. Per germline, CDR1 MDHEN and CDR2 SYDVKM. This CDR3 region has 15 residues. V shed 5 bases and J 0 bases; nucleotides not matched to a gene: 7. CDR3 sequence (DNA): TGTGCCAGCAGTATGACAGGGTCCAGCTCCTACGAGCAGTACTTC. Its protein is CASSMTGSSSYEQYF. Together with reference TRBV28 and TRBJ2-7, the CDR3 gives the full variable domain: DVKVTQSSRYLVKRTGEKVFLECVQDMDHENMFWYRQDPGLGLRLIYFSYDVKMKEKGDIPEGYSVSREKKERFSLILESASTNQTSMYLCASSMTGSSSYEQYFGPGTRLTVT.

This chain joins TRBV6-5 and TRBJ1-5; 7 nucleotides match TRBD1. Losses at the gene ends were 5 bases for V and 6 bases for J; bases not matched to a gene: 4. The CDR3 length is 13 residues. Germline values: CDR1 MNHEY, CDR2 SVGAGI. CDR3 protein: CASSQGVSQPQHF. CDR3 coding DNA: TGTGCCAGCAGTCAGGGGGTGAGTCAGCCCCAGCATTTT.

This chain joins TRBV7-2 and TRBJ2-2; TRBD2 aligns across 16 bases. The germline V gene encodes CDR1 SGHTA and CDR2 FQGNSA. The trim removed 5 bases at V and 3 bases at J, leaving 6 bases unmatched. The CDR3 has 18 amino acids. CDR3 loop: CASSDRGLAGGYTGELFF. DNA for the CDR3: TGTGCCAGCAGCGATAGGGGACTAGCGGGAGGGTACACCGGGGAGCTGTTTTTT. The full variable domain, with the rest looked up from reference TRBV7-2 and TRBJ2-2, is GAGVSQSPSNKVTEKGKDVELRCDPISGHTALYWYRQSLGQGLEFLIYFQGNSAPDKSGLPSDRFSAERTGGSVSTLTIQRTQQEDSAVYLCASSDRGLAGGYTGELFFGEGSRLTVL.

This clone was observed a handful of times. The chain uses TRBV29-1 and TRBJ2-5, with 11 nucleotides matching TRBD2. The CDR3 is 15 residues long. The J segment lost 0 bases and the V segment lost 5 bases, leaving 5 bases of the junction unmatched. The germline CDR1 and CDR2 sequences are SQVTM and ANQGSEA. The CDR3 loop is CSVSSSGGYQETQYF. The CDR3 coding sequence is TGCAGCGTTTCCTCTAGCGGGGGGTACCAAGAGACCCAGTACTTC. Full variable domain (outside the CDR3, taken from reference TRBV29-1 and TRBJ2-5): SAVISQKPSRDICQRGTSLTIQCQVDSQVTMMFWYRQQPGQSLTLIATANQGSEATYESGFVIDKFPISRPNLTFSTLTVSNMSPEDSSIYLCSVSSSGGYQETQYFGPGTRLLVL.

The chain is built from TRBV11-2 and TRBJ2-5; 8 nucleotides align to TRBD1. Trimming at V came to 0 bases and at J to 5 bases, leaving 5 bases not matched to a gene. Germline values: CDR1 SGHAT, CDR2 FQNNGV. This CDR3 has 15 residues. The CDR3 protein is CASSLEWTGTETQYF. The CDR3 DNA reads TGTGCCAGCAGCTTAGAGTGGACAGGGACGGAGACCCAGTACTTC. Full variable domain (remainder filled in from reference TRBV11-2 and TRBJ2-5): EAGVAQSPRYKIIEKRQSVAFWCNPISGHATLYWYQQILGQGPKLLIQFQNNGVVDDSQLPKDRFSAERLKGVDSTLKIQPAKLEDSAVYLCASSLEWTGTETQYFGPGTRLLVL.

CDR3 in amino acids: CASSYGGQGYGYTF. The CDR3 DNA sequence: TGTGCCAGCAGTTACGGGGGACAGGGATATGGCTACACCTTC. This sequence joins TRBV6-5 and TRBJ1-2; 9 nucleotides line up with TRBD1. The CDR3 runs to 14 residues. The ends lost 2 bases at V and 5 bases at J; junction bases unmatched: 3. The germline CDR1 and CDR2 sequences are MNHEY and SVGAGI.

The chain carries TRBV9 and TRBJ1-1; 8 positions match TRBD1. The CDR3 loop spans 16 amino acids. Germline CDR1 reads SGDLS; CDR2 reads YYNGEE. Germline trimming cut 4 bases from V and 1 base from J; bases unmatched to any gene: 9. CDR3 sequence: CASSPWTGTKNTEAFF. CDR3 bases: TGTGCCAGCAGCCCCTGGACAGGGACGAAGAACACTGAAGCTTTCTTT.

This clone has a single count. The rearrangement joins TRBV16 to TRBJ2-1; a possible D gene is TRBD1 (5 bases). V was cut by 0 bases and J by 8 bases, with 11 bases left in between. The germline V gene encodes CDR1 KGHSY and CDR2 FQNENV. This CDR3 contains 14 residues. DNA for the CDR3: TGTGCCAGCAGCCAATCGACAGCACTCGATGAGCAGTTCTTC. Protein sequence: CASSQSTALDEQFF. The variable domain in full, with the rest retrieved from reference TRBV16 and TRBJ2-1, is GEEVAQTPKHLVRGEGQKAKLYCAPIKGHSYVFWYQQVLKNEFKFLISFQNENVFDETGMPKERFSAKCLPNSPCSLEIQATKLEDSAVYFCASSQSTALDEQFFGPGTRLTVL.

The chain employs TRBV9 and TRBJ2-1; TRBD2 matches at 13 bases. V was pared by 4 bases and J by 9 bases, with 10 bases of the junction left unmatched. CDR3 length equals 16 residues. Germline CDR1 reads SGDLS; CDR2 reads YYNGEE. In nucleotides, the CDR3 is TGTGCCAGCAGCCAGACCCGACTAGCGGGAGGAGCTGAGCAGTTCTTC. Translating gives CASSQTRLAGGAEQFF.

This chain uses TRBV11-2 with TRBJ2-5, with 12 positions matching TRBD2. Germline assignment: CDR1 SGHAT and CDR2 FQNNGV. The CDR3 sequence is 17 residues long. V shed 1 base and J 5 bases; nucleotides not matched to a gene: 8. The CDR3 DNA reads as TGTGCCAGCAGCTTAGGACTCGGACTAGCGGGATACGAGACCCAGTACTTC. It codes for CASSLGLGLAGYETQYF.

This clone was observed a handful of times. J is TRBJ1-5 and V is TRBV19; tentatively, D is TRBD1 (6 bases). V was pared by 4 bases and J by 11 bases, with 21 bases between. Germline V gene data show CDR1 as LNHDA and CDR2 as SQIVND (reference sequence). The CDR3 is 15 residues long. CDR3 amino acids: CASSKWGGRARSQHF. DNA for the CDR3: TGTGCCAGTAGTAAATGGGGGGGCAGGGCACGGTCCCAGCATTTT.

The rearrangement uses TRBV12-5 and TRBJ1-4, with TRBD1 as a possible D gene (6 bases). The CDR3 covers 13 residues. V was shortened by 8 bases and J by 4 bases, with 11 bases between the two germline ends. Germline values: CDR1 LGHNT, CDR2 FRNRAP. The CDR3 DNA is TGTGCTAGTAAGGACAGCAATAATGAAAAACTGTTTTTT. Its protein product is CASKDSNNEKLFF.

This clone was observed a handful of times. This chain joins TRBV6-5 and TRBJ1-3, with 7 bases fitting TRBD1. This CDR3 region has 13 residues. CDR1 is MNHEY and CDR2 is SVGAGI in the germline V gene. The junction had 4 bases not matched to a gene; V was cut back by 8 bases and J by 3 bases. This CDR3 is CASSQGDGNTIYF. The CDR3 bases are TGTGCCAGCTCCCAGGGGGATGGAAACACCATATATTTT.